The clone carrying this TCR beta chain is medium-sized in the sample. Genomic DNA, serving as template, underwent TCR beta VDJ and CDR3 profiling. TCRdb reanalysed the reads using MiXCR and keeps one entry per CDR3 protein. Of about 150,000 distinct CDR3 sequences listed, 40% to 45% are singletons. The CDR3 loop spans 14 amino acids. V shed 8 bases and J shed 3 bases, with 15 bases lying between them. Germline CDR1 reads SNHLY; CDR2 reads FYNNEI. These data come from a study of CD8+CD57+ T cells in acquired aplastic anemia. Overall study: DNA per sorted CD4+ or CD8+ sample ranged about 0.2 to 30 ug, averaging around 3 ug.

This receptor was identified in a human donor in good health, serving as a control. What was sequenced was sorted CD4+, CD8+, or CD8+CD57+ T cells (not recorded which) from PBMCs. The chain combines TRBV2 with TRBJ2-3; unclear D gene. CDR3 region: CASRSTRRTDTQYF. CDR3 nucleotides: TGTGCCAGCCGGTCGACCCGCCGAACAGATACGCAGTATTTT.